This T cell receptor (beta chain) was captured in a study of a mutant IDH1 vaccine in newly diagnosed glioma. About the study: Treated patients, about 60% male and roughly 40% female, averaged roughly 40 years of age.

The time point is: baseline, week 1 (first vaccination visit). Noted treatment: pre-vaccination baseline after standard-of-care therapy. CDR1 is SGHDT and CDR2 is YYEEEE in the germline V gene. Trimming cost V 6 bases and J 1 base, with 4 bases left between them. The CDR3 spans 11 residues. Clones were read by immunoSEQ multiplex PCR, and TCRdb kept only the in-frame ones, dropping some. The table records approximately 54,000 clones, 70% to 90% of them present only once. The sequence was obtained from a man aged 18 to 29 with glioma. The chain carries TRBV5-6 and TRBJ1-1; D uncertain. Here the sequenced sample was PBMCs, taken from a glioma patient treated with radiotherapy, temozolomide or both. CDR3 bases: TGTGCCAGCACTTGGAACACTGAAGCTTTCTTT. It yields the protein CASTWNTEAFF. Drawing the rest from reference TRBV5-6 and TRBJ1-1, the complete variable domain is DAGVTQSPTHLIKTRGQQVTLRCSPKSGHDTVSWYQQALGQGPQFIFQYYEEEERQRGNFPDRFSGHQFPNYSSELNVNALLLGDSALYLCASTWNTEAFFGQGTRLTVV.